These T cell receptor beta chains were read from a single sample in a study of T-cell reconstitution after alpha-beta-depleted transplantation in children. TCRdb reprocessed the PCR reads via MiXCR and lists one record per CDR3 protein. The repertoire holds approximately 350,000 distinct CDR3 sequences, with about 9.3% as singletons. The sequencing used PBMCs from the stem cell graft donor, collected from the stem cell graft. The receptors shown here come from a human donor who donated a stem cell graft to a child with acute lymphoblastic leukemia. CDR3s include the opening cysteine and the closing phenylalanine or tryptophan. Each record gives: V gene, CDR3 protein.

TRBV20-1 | CSARDQRTTGGGQPQHF
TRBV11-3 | CASSQRGTAPNTEAFF
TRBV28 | CASSLEEFNPGTSGANEQFF
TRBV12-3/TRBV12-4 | CASSLGGSTDEQYF
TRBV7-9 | CASSLPLPQADTQYF
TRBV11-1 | CASSLDLFGQGKNTEAFF
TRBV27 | CASSPIQGLSSYEQYF
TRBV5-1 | CASSLQSAAEDTQYF
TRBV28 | CASSLFVVQGRTEAFF
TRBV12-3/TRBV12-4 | CASSLPRAPQHF
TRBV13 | CASSEGPRFTEAFF
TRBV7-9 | CASSLARGKQETQYF
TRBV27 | CASSPGRHTQYF
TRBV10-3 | CAISAEGRENSPLHF
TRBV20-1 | CSARDAADSTDTQYF
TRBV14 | CASSQAAGNNSPLHF
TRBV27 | CASRQGHYGYTF
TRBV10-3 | CAILGQATDTQYF
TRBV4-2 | CASSLAGGPSDTQYF
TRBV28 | CASSPPDRQVGYTF
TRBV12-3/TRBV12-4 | CTSSSYPGTGGMNTEAFF
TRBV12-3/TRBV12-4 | CASSYQILLEQYF
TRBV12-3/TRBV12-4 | CASSFGPVGGRIPYNEQFF
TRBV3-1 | CASSHLRSGVETQYF
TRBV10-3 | CAISEYQGVQETQYF
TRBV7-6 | CASSLESGGSYEQYF
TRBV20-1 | CSARFVGRSMGIQYF
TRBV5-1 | CASSLGTSGSLLTGELFF
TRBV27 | CASSLWTLGASNTGELFF
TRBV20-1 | CSAGRTGGRQETQYF
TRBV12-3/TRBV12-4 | CASSPRDGGSGNTIYF
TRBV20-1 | CCANGLAGGESNEQFF
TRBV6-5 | CASSTLYREQYF
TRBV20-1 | CSARDPLSVGEEAFF